This T cell receptor beta chain was found in a study of OX40 agonist ivuxolimab in advanced cancers. Whole-study context: In three patients, partial responses were observed, one with hepatocellular carcinoma and two with cutaneous melanoma.

Clones were sequenced by immunoSEQ multiplex PCR, and TCRdb holds only the in-frame ones, with some missing. This sample has 34,000 or so clones, with 81% found just once. Regarding the study as a whole: Blood T cells, both CD4+ and CD8+, expanded clonally by week 6 at 0.1 to 3.0 mg/kg. Specificity for antigen went undetermined in the expanded peripheral T cells. In general, CD8+ T cells held more expanded clones than CD4+ did, on average.

About this clone: Its antigen remains unknown.

Deletions cut 7 bases from V and 8 bases from J, with 11 bases between. CDR1 MDHEN and CDR2 SYDVKM come from the germline V gene. The CDR3 is made up of 11 amino acids. The source is an adult with an advanced solid tumor such as melanoma, head and neck, liver or kidney cancer. The chain recombines TRBV28 with TRBJ1-1; possibly TRBD1 for D (6 bases). This sample comprised CD4+ or CD8+ T cells sorted from blood, obtained in a trial of the OX40 agonist ivuxolimab. This CDR3 is CASKHREEAFF. CDR3 in DNA: TGTGCCAGCAAGCACAGGGAGGAAGCTTTCTTT. The full variable domain, in which reference TRBV28 and TRBJ1-1 provide the parts outside the CDR3, is DVKVTQSSRYLVKRTGEKVFLECVQDMDHENMFWYRQDPGLGLRLIYFSYDVKMKEKGDIPEGYSVSREKKERFSLILESASTNQTSMYLCASKHREEAFFGQGTRLTVV.